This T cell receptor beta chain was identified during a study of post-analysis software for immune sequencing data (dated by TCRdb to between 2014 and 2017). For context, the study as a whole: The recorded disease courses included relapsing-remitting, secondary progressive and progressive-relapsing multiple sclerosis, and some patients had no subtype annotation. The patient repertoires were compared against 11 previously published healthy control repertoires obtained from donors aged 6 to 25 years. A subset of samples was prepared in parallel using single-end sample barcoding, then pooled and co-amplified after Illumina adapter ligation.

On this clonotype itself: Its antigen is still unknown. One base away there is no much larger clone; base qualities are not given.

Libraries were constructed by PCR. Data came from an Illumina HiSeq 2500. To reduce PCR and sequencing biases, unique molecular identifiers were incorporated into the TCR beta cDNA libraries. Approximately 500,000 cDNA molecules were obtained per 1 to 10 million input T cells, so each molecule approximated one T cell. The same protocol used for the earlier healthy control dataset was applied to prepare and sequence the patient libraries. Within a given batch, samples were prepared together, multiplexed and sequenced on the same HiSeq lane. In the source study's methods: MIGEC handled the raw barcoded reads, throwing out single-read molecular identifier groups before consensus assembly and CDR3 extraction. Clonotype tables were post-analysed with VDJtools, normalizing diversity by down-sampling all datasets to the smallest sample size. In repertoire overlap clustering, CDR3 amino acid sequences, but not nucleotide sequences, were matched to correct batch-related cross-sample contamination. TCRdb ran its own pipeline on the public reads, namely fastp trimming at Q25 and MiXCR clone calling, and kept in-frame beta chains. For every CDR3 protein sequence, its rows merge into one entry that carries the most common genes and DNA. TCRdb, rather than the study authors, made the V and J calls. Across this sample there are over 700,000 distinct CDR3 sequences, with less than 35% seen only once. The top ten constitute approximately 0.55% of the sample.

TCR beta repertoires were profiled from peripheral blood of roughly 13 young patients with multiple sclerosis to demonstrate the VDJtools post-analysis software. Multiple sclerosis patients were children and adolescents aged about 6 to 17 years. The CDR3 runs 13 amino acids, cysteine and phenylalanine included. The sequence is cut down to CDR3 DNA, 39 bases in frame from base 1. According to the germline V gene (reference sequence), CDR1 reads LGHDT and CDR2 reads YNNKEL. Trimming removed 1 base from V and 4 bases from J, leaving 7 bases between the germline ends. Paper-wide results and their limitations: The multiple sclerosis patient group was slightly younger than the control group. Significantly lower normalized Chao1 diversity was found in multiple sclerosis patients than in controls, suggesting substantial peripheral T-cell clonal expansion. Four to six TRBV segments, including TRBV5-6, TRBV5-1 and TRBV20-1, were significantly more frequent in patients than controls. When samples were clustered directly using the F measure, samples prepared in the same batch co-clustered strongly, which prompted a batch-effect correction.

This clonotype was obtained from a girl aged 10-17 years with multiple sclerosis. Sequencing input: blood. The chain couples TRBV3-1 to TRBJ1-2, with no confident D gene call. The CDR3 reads CASSQGLTYGYTF. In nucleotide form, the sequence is TGTGCCAGCAGCCAAGGTCTGACCTATGGCTACACCTTC.